This is a list of T cell receptor beta chains from one sample in a study of blood T cells in healthy people across ages. TCRdb redid the calling of the 5' RACE reads with MiXCR, one entry per CDR3 protein. Found here are around 870,000 distinct CDR3 sequences, around 26% of them singletons; the top ten hold around 15%. The specimen was blood. The receptors stem from a woman aged 80 or over in good health. Each CDR3 is given with its conserved first and last residue. The D gene is left open where the match is weak. Expanded clones are given a class, and other clones once, few, many or no size at all.

v_call: TRBV30
clone_size: NA
j_call: TRBJ2-7
d_call: TRBD2
cdr3_nt: TGTGCCTGGAGTGAGGGAGCGGGGTACGAGCAGTACTTC
cdr3_aa: CAWSEGAGYEQYF

v_call: TRBV5-6
clone_size: many
j_call: TRBJ2-3
d_call: NA
cdr3_nt: TGTGCCAGCAGCTTATTCCAGGGGGGAGATACGCAGTATTTT
cdr3_aa: CASSLFQGGDTQYF

v_call: TRBV6-2/TRBV6-3
clone_size: many
j_call: TRBJ2-7
d_call: TRBD2
cdr3_nt: TGTGCCAGCAGAAGGGGACTAGCGGATCACTACGAGCAGTACTTC
cdr3_aa: CASRRGLADHYEQYF

v_call: TRBV5-1
clone_size: many
j_call: TRBJ2-4
d_call: NA
cdr3_nt: TGCGCCAGCAGCTTCGGCACCTTAGCCAAAAACATTCAGTACTTC
cdr3_aa: CASSFGTLAKNIQYF

v_call: TRBV7-2
clone_size: many
j_call: TRBJ2-3
d_call: NA
cdr3_nt: TGTGCCAGCAGCCGCGTTACAGATACGCAGTATTTT
cdr3_aa: CASSRVTDTQYF

v_call: TRBV6-2/TRBV6-3
clone_size: many
j_call: TRBJ2-3
d_call: NA
cdr3_nt: TGTGCCACCCGCGGGACTCTTCTTTTCACAGATACGCAGTATTTT
cdr3_aa: CATRGTLLFTDTQYF

v_call: TRBV7-8
clone_size: NA
j_call: TRBJ2-1
d_call: TRBD2
cdr3_nt: TGTGCCAGCAGACTTATAGGGACTAGCGGGAGACTTAATGAGCAGTTCTTC
cdr3_aa: CASRLIGTSGRLNEQFF

v_call: TRBV3-1
clone_size: NA
j_call: TRBJ2-7
d_call: TRBD2
cdr3_nt: TGTGCCAGCAGCCAAGAGGGGCTAGCGGGGGGATTCAGCTCCTACGAGCAGTACTTC
cdr3_aa: CASSQEGLAGGFSSYEQYF

v_call: TRBV20-1
clone_size: NA
j_call: TRBJ1-6
d_call: NA
cdr3_nt: TGCAGTGCTAGGCCCCCAGGTGCCGATAATTCACCCCTCCACTTT
cdr3_aa: CSARPPGADNSPLHF

v_call: TRBV25-1
clone_size: few
j_call: TRBJ2-1
d_call: TRBD1
cdr3_nt: TGTGCCAGCAGTGATACGGGACAGGGGAGGGATGAGCAGTTCTTC
cdr3_aa: CASSDTGQGRDEQFF

v_call: TRBV19
clone_size: few
j_call: TRBJ1-6
d_call: TRBD1
cdr3_nt: TGTGCCAGTAGACCGGACAGGGGGTATAATTCACCCCTCCACTTT
cdr3_aa: CASRPDRGYNSPLHF

v_call: TRBV18
clone_size: many
j_call: TRBJ2-1
d_call: TRBD2
cdr3_nt: TGTGCCAGCAGCCCAACTAGCGGGGGGGCCTATGAGCAGTTCTTC
cdr3_aa: CASSPTSGGAYEQFF

v_call: TRBV9
clone_size: many
j_call: TRBJ2-7
d_call: TRBD2
cdr3_nt: TGTGCCAGCAGCGTAGCTAGCGGGGGCGGAACCGAGCAGTACTTC
cdr3_aa: CASSVASGGGTEQYF

v_call: TRBV5-1
clone_size: many
j_call: TRBJ1-1
d_call: NA
cdr3_nt: TGCGCCAGCAGCTTGCAGGGTGTCACTGAAGCTTTCTTT
cdr3_aa: CASSLQGVTEAFF

v_call: TRBV6-2/TRBV6-3
clone_size: many
j_call: TRBJ2-5
d_call: NA
cdr3_nt: TGTGCCAGCAGTCAGCCGAGCGCCCAGTACTTC
cdr3_aa: CASSQPSAQYF

v_call: TRBV13
clone_size: NA
j_call: TRBJ2-3
d_call: TRBD2
cdr3_nt: TGTGCCAGCAGCTTGGAGACGGGGGGAGATACGCAGTATTTT
cdr3_aa: CASSLETGGDTQYF

v_call: TRBV7-9
clone_size: many
j_call: TRBJ2-1
d_call: TRBD2
cdr3_nt: TGTGCCAGCAGCTCGGGGACTAGCGGGTACAATGAGCAGTTCTTC
cdr3_aa: CASSSGTSGYNEQFF

v_call: TRBV5-1
clone_size: many
j_call: TRBJ2-5
d_call: NA
cdr3_nt: TGCGCCAGCAGCTTGTTCGGGGGTAAAGAGACCCAGTACTTC
cdr3_aa: CASSLFGGKETQYF

v_call: TRBV12-3/TRBV12-4
clone_size: NA
j_call: TRBJ2-3
d_call: NA
cdr3_nt: TGTGCCAGCAGTTTAGGGATAGCGTTAAGCACAGATACGCAGTATTTT
cdr3_aa: CASSLGIALSTDTQYF

v_call: TRBV5-1
clone_size: NA
j_call: TRBJ1-2
d_call: TRBD1
cdr3_nt: TGCGCCAGCAGACGACAGGGTGGGGTCCCCTGGGGCTACACCTTC
cdr3_aa: CASRRQGGVPWGYTF

v_call: TRBV6-1
clone_size: many
j_call: TRBJ2-5
d_call: NA
cdr3_nt: TGTGCCAGCAATCCAGGACCGGGGGAGACCCAGTACTTC
cdr3_aa: CASNPGPGETQYF

v_call: TRBV7-8
clone_size: NA
j_call: TRBJ1-1
d_call: NA
cdr3_nt: TGTGCCAGCAGCTCACTTATTCGAGGGGGTCCGAACACTGAAGCTTTCTTT
cdr3_aa: CASSSLIRGGPNTEAFF

v_call: TRBV7-2
clone_size: NA
j_call: TRBJ1-2
d_call: TRBD1
cdr3_nt: TGTGCCAGCAGCCCCGACAGGGGGCTTCTCACCTTC
cdr3_aa: CASSPDRGLLTF

v_call: TRBV3-1
clone_size: NA
j_call: TRBJ2-7
d_call: TRBD1
cdr3_nt: TGTGCCAGCAGCCAAGCAAGGCGACAGGGCTACGAGCAGTACTTC
cdr3_aa: CASSQARRQGYEQYF

v_call: TRBV6-2/TRBV6-3
clone_size: many
j_call: TRBJ1-1
d_call: NA
cdr3_nt: TGTGCCAGCAGTTACTCGAGAAGTTGGATGCTGACTGAAGCTTTCTTT
cdr3_aa: CASSYSRSWMLTEAFF

v_call: TRBV10-2
clone_size: many
j_call: TRBJ1-5
d_call: NA
cdr3_nt: TGCGCCAGCAGAGGGGGGCAGGGACGCAATCAGCCCCAGCATTTT
cdr3_aa: CASRGGQGRNQPQHF

v_call: TRBV10-2
clone_size: few
j_call: TRBJ2-7
d_call: TRBD2
cdr3_nt: TGCGCCAGCAGTGAGCAAGGTAGCGGGGGCCACAGGGGCTACGAGCAGTACTTC
cdr3_aa: CASSEQGSGGHRGYEQYF

v_call: TRBV7-2
clone_size: many
j_call: TRBJ2-7
d_call: NA
cdr3_nt: TGTGCCAGCAGCTTATCTGCCAGGGGACACGAGCAGTACTTC
cdr3_aa: CASSLSARGHEQYF

v_call: TRBV7-2
clone_size: many
j_call: TRBJ2-5
d_call: NA
cdr3_nt: TGTGCCAGCAGCTTAAGGGAGCAGTACTTC
cdr3_aa: CASSLREQYF

v_call: TRBV7-2
clone_size: many
j_call: TRBJ1-2
d_call: NA
cdr3_nt: TGTGCCAGCAGCTTAGAACGTGGCCAGTTCTATGGCTACACCTTC
cdr3_aa: CASSLERGQFYGYTF

v_call: TRBV20-1
clone_size: NA
j_call: TRBJ2-7
d_call: TRBD2
cdr3_nt: TGCAGTGCTAGAGGCCGGATAGGGACTAGCGGGGGGGCAGGCCCATACGAGCAGTACTTC
cdr3_aa: CSARGRIGTSGGAGPYEQYF

v_call: TRBV7-8
clone_size: many
j_call: TRBJ2-5
d_call: TRBD2
cdr3_nt: TGTGCCAGCAGCAGCCCTCAGAGCGGGGGGGCCATAGGTGCAGAGACCCAGTACTTC
cdr3_aa: CASSSPQSGGAIGAETQYF

v_call: TRBV7-6
clone_size: NA
j_call: TRBJ1-4
d_call: TRBD1
cdr3_nt: TGTGCCAGCAGGAGGACAGGCGCAACTAATGAAAAACTGTTTTTT
cdr3_aa: CASRRTGATNEKLFF

v_call: TRBV30
clone_size: many
j_call: TRBJ2-6
d_call: NA
cdr3_nt: TGTGCCTGGAGTGTAGCCCCTGGGGCCAACGTCCTGACTTTC
cdr3_aa: CAWSVAPGANVLTF

v_call: TRBV12-3/TRBV12-4
clone_size: NA
j_call: TRBJ2-7
d_call: TRBD2
cdr3_nt: TGTGCCAGCAGTTCACGGGAGGGTGGCCTCACCTACGAGCAGTACTTC
cdr3_aa: CASSSREGGLTYEQYF

v_call: TRBV4-3
clone_size: many
j_call: TRBJ2-1
d_call: NA
cdr3_nt: TGCGCCAGCAGCCAAGGAAGTGGAGGGACATTTGGAGGGAATGAGCAGTTCTTC
cdr3_aa: CASSQGSGGTFGGNEQFF

v_call: TRBV6-5
clone_size: NA
j_call: TRBJ1-3
d_call: TRBD1
cdr3_nt: TGTGCCAGCAGTAGTGGGACAGGGACAAACACCATATATTTT
cdr3_aa: CASSSGTGTNTIYF